This TCR beta chain stems from a study of cytomegalovirus exposure and HLA in healthy donors. Study conclusions and caveats: Later analysis indicated greater clonal expansion among HLA-associated TCR beta chains than among equally common other chains. Immune exposure information available was restricted to CMV serostatus. The authors excluded some V segments, including TRBV6-2 and TRBV6-3, as indistinguishable. Presence/absence analysis assumed near-uniform sequencing depth across donors.

PCR was performed using 60 Vbeta and 13 Jbeta primers. The data were produced by immunoSEQ multiplex PCR, yet TCRdb's version contains in-frame clones alone and is incomplete. The sample contains about 110,000 clones, about 73% of which appear only once. V was pared by 6 bases and J by 0 bases, with 6 bases of the junction left unmatched. CDR3 size: 16 residues. Per germline, CDR1 SGHAT and CDR2 FQNNGV. As to this clone: Its antigen is still unknown.

Sequenced: PBMCs. The chain carries TRBV11-2 and TRBJ2-3, with TRBD2 identical over 10 bases. This clonotype originated in a woman in her 30s in good health and CMV-seronegative. CDR3 DNA sequence: TGTGCCAGCAGGACGGGACTAGCGAAAAGCACAGATACGCAGTATTTT. Its translation is CASRTGLAKSTDTQYF. Filled out from reference TRBV11-2 and TRBJ2-3, the complete variable domain reads EAGVAQSPRYKIIEKRQSVAFWCNPISGHATLYWYQQILGQGPKLLIQFQNNGVVDDSQLPKDRFSAERLKGVDSTLKIQPAKLEDSAVYLCASRTGLAKSTDTQYFGPGTRLTVL.